These 23 T cell receptor beta chains came from one sample sequenced in a study of OX40 agonist ivuxolimab in advanced cancers. Method: immunoSEQ multiplex PCR; TCRdb's copy keeps in-frame clones and lacks some. The table shows some 99,000 clones, with roughly 94% occurring only once. This specimen was CD4+ or CD8+ T cells sorted from blood, taken in a trial of the OX40 agonist ivuxolimab. The source of these receptors is an adult with an advanced solid tumor such as melanoma, head and neck, liver or kidney cancer.

The chain carries TRBV6-1 and TRBJ1-2; D gene ambiguous. Germline V CDR1 and CDR2: MNHNS, SASEGT. The V end was cut by 3 bases, the J end by 14 bases, with 16 bases between. The length of the CDR3 is 12 residues. CDR3 protein: CASSDWDLGYTF. The CDR3 DNA reads TGTGCCAGCAGTGATTGGGATTTAGGATATACCTTC.

The chain uses TRBV7-2 and TRBJ2-4, with 15 nucleotides matching TRBD2. The V and J ends lost 1 base and 3 bases, in that order; junction bases with no gene match: 4. Per germline, CDR1 SGHTA and CDR2 FQGNSA. CDR3 size: 18 residues. The CDR3 spells CASSLGGLAGGGKNIQYF. CDR3 sequence (DNA): TGTGCCAGCAGCTTAGGGGGACTAGCGGGAGGAGGCAAAAACATTCAGTACTTC.

This chain links TRBV5-1 with TRBJ2-1; no clear D. V was pared by 1 base and J by 4 bases, with 6 bases between. The CDR3 sequence is 13 residues long. Germline CDR1 reads SGHRS; CDR2 reads YFSETQ. CDR3 residues: CASSLRVYNEQFF. In nucleotides, the CDR3 is TGCGCCAGCAGCTTGAGAGTTTACAATGAGCAGTTCTTC.

The rearrangement uses TRBV5-1 and TRBJ1-4, with 7 bases lining up with TRBD1. The CDR3 spans 15 residues. V lost 4 bases to trimming and J lost 8 bases; unmatched junction nucleotides: 11. Germline V lookup: CDR1 SGHRS, CDR2 YFSETQ. The CDR3 here is CASSRSTGLLEKLFF. The CDR3 DNA follows: TGCGCCAGCAGCCGCTCGACAGGGCTGTTGGAAAAACTGTTTTTT.

The chain uses TRBV5-8 and TRBJ1-2; 7 nucleotides match TRBD1. Germline V gene lookup returns CDR1 SGHTS and CDR2 YDEGEE. This CDR3 is built from 14 residues. The ends lost 0 bases at V and 8 bases at J; junction bases unmatched: 7. The CDR3 DNA follows: TGTGCCAGCAGCTTGGGGCAGGGGGTGAGCGGCTACACCTTC. As protein: CASSLGQGVSGYTF.

The rearrangement links TRBV7-9 to TRBJ1-2, with D possibly TRBD1 on 6 matching bases. The germline CDR1 and CDR2 sequences are SEHNR and FQNEAQ (reference sequence). The CDR3 totals 13 residues. The V end was cut by 7 bases, the J end by 4 bases, with 13 bases between. This CDR3 is CASNLQGGYGYTF. CDR3 coding DNA: TGTGCCAGCAACCTACAGGGCGGCTATGGCTACACCTTC. The whole variable domain, filled in from reference TRBV7-9 and TRBJ1-2, reads DTGVSQNPRHKITKRGQNVTFRCDPISEHNRLYWYRQTLGQGPEFLTYFQNEAQLEKSRLLSDRFSAERPKGSFSTLEIQRTEQGDSAMYLCASNLQGGYGYTFGSGTRLTVV.

The genes are TRBV29-1 and TRBJ1-2, with D possibly TRBD1 on 5 matching bases. Germline lookup yields CDR1 SQVTM and CDR2 ANQGSEA. The CDR3 runs 13 residues. The V and J ends lost 4 bases and 0 bases respectively, with 9 bases between them. The CDR3 loop reads CSVVDTPNYGYTF. Written as DNA, the CDR3 is TGCAGCGTTGTGGACACCCCTAACTATGGCTACACCTTC.

The V call is TRBV5-6, the J call TRBJ2-7; D is ambiguous. Between the trimmed V and J ends, which lost 1 base and 2 bases, there was a span of 10 bases. CDR1 and CDR2 from the germline V gene are SGHDT and YYEEEE. The CDR3 covers 14 residues. In DNA form, the CDR3 reads TGTGCCAGCAGCTTGAAACAGTCGGCCTACGAGCAGTACTTC. Its translation: CASSLKQSAYEQYF.

This chain links TRBV5-4 with TRBJ1-4; possibly TRBD1 for D (6 bases). Germline loops: CDR1 SGHNT, CDR2 YYREEE (reference sequence). The length of the CDR3 is 16 residues. V was pared by 4 bases and J by 3 bases, with 16 bases between. CDR3: CASSVGQGSPNEKLFF. In DNA, the CDR3 is TGTGCCAGCAGCGTTGGCCAGGGGTCCCCTAATGAAAAACTGTTTTTT.

The chain has TRBV19 and TRBJ2-2; D not resolved. This CDR3 is built from 16 residues. The V end was cut by 3 bases, the J end by 2 bases, with 13 bases between. The germline gives CDR1 LNHDA, CDR2 SQIVND (reference sequence). The DNA of the CDR3 is TGTGCCAGTAGTATTGGCCCGGGTCTTAACACCGGGGAGCTGTTTTTT. Its translation: CASSIGPGLNTGELFF.

The chain combines TRBV19 with TRBJ2-3; TRBD2 matches at 9 bases. The length of the CDR3 is 18 residues. V trimming: 5 bases; J trimming: 6 bases; junction bases outside the gene matches: 18. CDR1 LNHDA and CDR2 SQIVND come from the germline V gene (reference sequence). The CDR3 region has the DNA TGTGCCAGTAGTCCCTCCTTGGGCGGGAGGGGTCAGGCGGATACGCAGTATTTT. The encoded protein is CASSPSLGGRGQADTQYF.

The chain links TRBV18 to TRBJ2-3; a possible D gene is TRBD2 (6 bases). The CDR3 spans 15 residues. Per germline, CDR1 KGHSH and CDR2 LQKENI. V was cut by 0 bases and J by 6 bases, with 13 bases left in between. In nucleotides, the CDR3 is TGTGCCAGCTCACCACCGGGACTTCCAAGGGATACGCAGTATTTT. Translated, it gives CASSPPGLPRDTQYF.

V gene TRBV28 combines with J gene TRBJ2-7; D is ambiguous. From germline, CDR1 is MDHEN and CDR2 SYDVKM. This CDR3 region has 12 residues. V was shortened by 4 bases and J by 6 bases, with 10 bases between the two germline ends. The CDR3 region has the DNA TGTGCCAGCAGTTGGGTTGGATTCGAGCAGTACTTC. Translation: CASSWVGFEQYF.

The chain couples TRBV5-1 to TRBJ2-7; possibly TRBD1 for D (5 bases). This CDR3 is built from 14 residues. Germline CDR1 is SGHRS and CDR2 is YFSETQ. Trimming stripped 2 bases from V and 2 bases from J, with 11 bases between. CDR3 in DNA: TGCGCCAGCAGCTTCGACAGATCGGCCTACGAGCAGTACTTC. It encodes CASSFDRSAYEQYF. Full variable domain (missing parts from reference TRBV5-1 and TRBJ2-7): KAGVTQTPRYLIKTRGQQVTLSCSPISGHRSVSWYQQTPGQGLQFLFEYFSETQRNKGNFPGRFSGRQFSNSRSEMNVSTLELGDSALYLCASSFDRSAYEQYFGPGTRLTVT.

The DNA of the CDR3 is TGTGCCAGCAGTTCGGGAGGTGGGGCTATTAACACCGGGGAGCTGTTTTTT. Amino acids: CASSSGGGAINTGELFF. The rearrangement links TRBV7-6 to TRBJ2-2; TRBD2 agrees at 7 bases. There are 17 residues in the CDR3. Germline V gives CDR1 SGHVS, CDR2 FNYEAQ. V gave up 6 bases and J gave up 2 bases; unmatched junction bases: 12.

J is TRBJ2-1 and V is TRBV6-1; TRBD2 agrees at 8 bases. The length of the CDR3 is 14 residues. Germline trimming cut 7 bases from V and 7 bases from J; bases unmatched to any gene: 9. The germline CDR1 and CDR2 sequences are MNHNS and SASEGT. CDR3 bases: TGTGCCAGCACCCCAGCGGGAGTGAGTAATGAGCAGTTCTTC. This codes for CASTPAGVSNEQFF.

The CDR3: CASSRPTGVSTDTQYF. The CDR3 DNA is TGTGCCAGCAGTCGTCCAACAGGCGTTAGCACAGATACGCAGTATTTT. The chain has TRBV5-6 and TRBJ2-3; D perhaps matches TRBD1 (5 bases). V lost 5 bases and J 0 bases, leaving 16 bases between the germline ends. The CDR3 spans 16 residues. Germline CDR1 reads SGHDT; CDR2 reads YYEEEE.

The chain links TRBV2 to TRBJ2-5, with 8 positions matching TRBD1. There are 15 residues in the CDR3. Trimming removed 6 bases from V and 1 base from J; junction bases left unmatched: 7. Per germline, CDR1 SNHLY and CDR2 FYNNEI. The CDR3 is CASSAGGQGQETQYF. In DNA, the CDR3 is TGTGCCAGCAGCGCCGGAGGACAGGGCCAAGAGACCCAGTACTTC.

This chain connects TRBV2 to TRBJ1-5; no reliable D call. The CDR3 length is 16 residues. Between the trimmed V and J ends, which lost 0 bases and 0 bases, there was a span of 9 bases. Germline values: CDR1 SNHLY, CDR2 FYNNEI. The CDR3 loop reads CASSEAETASNQPQHF. In DNA form, the CDR3 reads TGTGCCAGCAGTGAAGCGGAAACAGCTAGCAATCAGCCCCAGCATTTT. Full variable domain (outside the CDR3, taken from reference TRBV2 and TRBJ1-5): EPEVTQTPSHQVTQMGQEVILRCVPISNHLYFYWYRQILGQKVEFLVSFYNNEISEKSEIFDDQFSVERPDGSNFTLKIRSTKLEDSAMYFCASSEAETASNQPQHFGDGTRLSIL.

This sequence joins TRBV28 and TRBJ2-7, with D possibly being TRBD1 (5 bases). The CDR3 runs 12 residues. Germline V lookup: CDR1 MDHEN, CDR2 SYDVKM. V lost 4 bases, J lost 4 bases, and 8 bases lay in between. The CDR3 protein is CASSSGFYEQYF. The CDR3 DNA is TGTGCCAGCAGTTCAGGGTTTTACGAGCAGTACTTC.

The chain uses TRBV7-2 and TRBJ2-4, with D possibly matching TRBD1 (6 bases). Trimming stripped 4 bases from V and 6 bases from J, with 16 bases between. Germline CDR1 SGHTA, CDR2 FQGNSA. The CDR3 contains 15 residues. The DNA for the CDR3 is TGTGCCAGCAGCTGGGACATAAAAGGAGGAAACATTCAGTACTTC. Translated: CASSWDIKGGNIQYF.

The CDR3 loop reads CASSISRTGRYGYTF. CDR3 nucleotide sequence: TGTGCCAGTAGTATCTCCCGGACAGGGCGCTATGGCTACACCTTC. The V call is TRBV19, the J call TRBJ1-2; TRBD1 aligns across 8 bases. The ends lost 3 bases at V and 4 bases at J; junction bases unmatched: 7. Germline lookup yields CDR1 LNHDA and CDR2 SQIVND (reference sequence). This CDR3 comprises 15 residues.

This rearrangement joins TRBV6-1 to TRBJ1-1; D is unresolved. The V gene lost 3 bases and the J gene lost 4 bases, with 6 bases spanning the gap. This CDR3 has 12 residues. CDR1 is MNHNS and CDR2 is SASEGT in the germline V gene. The CDR3 loop reads CASSEGSTEAFF. The DNA for the CDR3 is TGTGCCAGCAGTGAGGGGAGCACTGAAGCTTTCTTT.